This TCR beta chain is from a study of T cell responses to AZD1222 COVID-19 vaccine. General study results and limits: In all cases, repertoires were sampled only after the peak T cell response. At baseline, seropositivity was found in only six or seven AZD1222 recipients. The reported proportion of spike-specific TCRs targeting unmutated variant regions was nearly half. Most donors were white British and more were female, and clonal diversity was possibly underestimated.

The repertoire was sequenced with immunoSEQ multiplex PCR; TCRdb's copy has only in-frame clones and lacks some. The sample carries over 130,000 clones, 80% to 95% recorded once. A word on this clone: Its antigen is undetermined.

Per the germline V gene, CDR1 is MNHNS and CDR2 is SASEGT. The CDR3 extends over 15 amino acids. V lost 2 bases and J lost 0, with 8 bases in between. This chain joins TRBV6-1 and TRBJ1-5, with D unclear. Sequencing was performed on peripheral blood, taken on day 0 of AZD1222 vaccination. The sequence derives from an adult in good health. CDR3 sequence (DNA): TGTGCCAGCAGTGAACGGGTCCGTAGCAATCAGCCCCAGCATTTT. This translates into CASSERVRSNQPQHF.